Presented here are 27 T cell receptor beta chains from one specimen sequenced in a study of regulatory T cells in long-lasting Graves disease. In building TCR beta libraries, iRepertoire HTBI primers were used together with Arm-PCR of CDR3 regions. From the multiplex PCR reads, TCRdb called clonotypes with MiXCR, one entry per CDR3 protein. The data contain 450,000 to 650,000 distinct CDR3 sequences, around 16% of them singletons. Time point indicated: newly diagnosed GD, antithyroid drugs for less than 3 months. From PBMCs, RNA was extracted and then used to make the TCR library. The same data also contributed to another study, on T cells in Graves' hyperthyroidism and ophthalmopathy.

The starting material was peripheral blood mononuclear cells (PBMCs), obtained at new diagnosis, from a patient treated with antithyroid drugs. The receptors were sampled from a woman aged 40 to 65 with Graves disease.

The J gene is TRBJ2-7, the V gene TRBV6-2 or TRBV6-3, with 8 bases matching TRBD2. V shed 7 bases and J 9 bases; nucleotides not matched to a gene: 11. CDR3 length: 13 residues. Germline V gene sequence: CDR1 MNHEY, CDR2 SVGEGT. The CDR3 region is CASNSLRGARQYF. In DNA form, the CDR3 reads TGTGCCAGCAATTCCCTGCGGGGGGCTCGGCAGTACTTC.

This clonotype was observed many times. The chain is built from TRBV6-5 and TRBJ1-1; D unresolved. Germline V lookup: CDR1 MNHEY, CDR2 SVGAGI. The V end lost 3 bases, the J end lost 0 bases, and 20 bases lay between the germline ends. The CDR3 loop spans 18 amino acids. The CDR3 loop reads CASSYYRVLRGMNTEAFF. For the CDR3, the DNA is TGTGCCAGCAGTTATTATAGGGTGTTACGAGGCATGAACACTGAAGCTTTCTTT.

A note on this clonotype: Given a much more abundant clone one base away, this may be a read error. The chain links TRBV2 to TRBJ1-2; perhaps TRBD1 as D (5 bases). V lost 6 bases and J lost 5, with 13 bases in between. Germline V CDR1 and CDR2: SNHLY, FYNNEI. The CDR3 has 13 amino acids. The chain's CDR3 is CASRENGAYGYTF. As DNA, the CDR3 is TGTGCCAGCAGGGAAAACGGGGCATATGGCTACACCTTC. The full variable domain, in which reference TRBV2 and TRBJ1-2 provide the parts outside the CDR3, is EPEVTQTPSHQVTQMGQEVILRCVPISNHLYFYWYRQILGQKVEFLVSFYNNEISEKSEIFDDQFSVERPDGSNFTLKIRSTKLEDSAMYFCASRENGAYGYTFGSGTRLTVV.

CDR3 in DNA: TGCAGTGCTAGTCGTCCTCACTACGAGCAGTACTTC. Its translation is CSASRPHYEQYF. V gene TRBV20-1 combines with J gene TRBJ2-7; D unresolved. Germline CDR1 and CDR2: DFQATT and SNEGSKA (reference sequence). V lost 3 bases and J 3 bases, leaving 9 bases between the germline ends. The CDR3 extends over 12 amino acids.

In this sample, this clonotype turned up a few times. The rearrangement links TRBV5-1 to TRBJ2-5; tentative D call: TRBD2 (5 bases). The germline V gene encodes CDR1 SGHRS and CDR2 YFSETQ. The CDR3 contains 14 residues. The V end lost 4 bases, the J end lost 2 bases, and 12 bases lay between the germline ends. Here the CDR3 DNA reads TGCGCCAGCAGCCCCCAGAGCGGACAAGAGACCCAGTACTTC. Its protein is CASSPQSGQETQYF.

CDR3 in DNA: TGCAGTGCTTTGCGGTCCACCGGGGAGCTGTTTTTT. This gives the protein CSALRSTGELFF. The chain carries TRBV20-1 and TRBJ2-2; D call uncertain. Germline CDR1 reads DFQATT; CDR2 reads SNEGSKA (reference sequence). With 5 bases removed from V and 4 bases from J, the gap between germline ends came to 8 bases. The CDR3 runs 12 residues.

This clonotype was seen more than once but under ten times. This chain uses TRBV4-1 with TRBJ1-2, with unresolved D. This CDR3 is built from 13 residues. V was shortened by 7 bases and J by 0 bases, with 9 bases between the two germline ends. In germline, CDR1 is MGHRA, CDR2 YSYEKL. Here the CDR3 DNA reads TGCGCCAGCAACCAGACGGCTAACTATGGCTACACCTTC. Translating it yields CASNQTANYGYTF.

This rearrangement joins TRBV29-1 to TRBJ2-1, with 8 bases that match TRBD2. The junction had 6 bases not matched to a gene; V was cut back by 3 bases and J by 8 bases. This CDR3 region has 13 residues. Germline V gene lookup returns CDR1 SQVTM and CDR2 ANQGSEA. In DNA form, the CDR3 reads TGCAGCGTTGAGAGCGGGGGTTTCGATGAGCAGTTCTTC. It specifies CSVESGGFDEQFF.

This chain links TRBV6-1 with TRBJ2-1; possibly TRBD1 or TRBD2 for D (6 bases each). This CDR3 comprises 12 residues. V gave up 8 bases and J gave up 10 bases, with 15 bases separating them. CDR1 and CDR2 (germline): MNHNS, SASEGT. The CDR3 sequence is CASGGPRAEQFF. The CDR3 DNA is TGTGCCAGCGGGGGGCCCCGGGCCGAGCAGTTCTTC.

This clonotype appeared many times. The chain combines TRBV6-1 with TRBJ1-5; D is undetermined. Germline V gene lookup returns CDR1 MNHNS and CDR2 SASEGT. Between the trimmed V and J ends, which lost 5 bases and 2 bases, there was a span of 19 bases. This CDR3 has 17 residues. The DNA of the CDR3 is TGTGCCAGCAGTTACGACGCTCGATTCGGTGGCAATCAGCCCCAGCATTTT. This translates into CASSYDARFGGNQPQHF.

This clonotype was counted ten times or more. The CDR3: CASSGNRGNTEAFF. In nucleotides, the CDR3 is TGCGCCAGCAGCGGGAACAGGGGGAACACTGAAGCTTTCTTT. This chain joins TRBV4-1 and TRBJ1-1, with TRBD1 identical over 7 bases. Trimming removed 5 bases from V and 1 base from J; junction bases left unmatched: 4. There are 14 residues in the CDR3. The germline V gene encodes CDR1 MGHRA and CDR2 YSYEKL.

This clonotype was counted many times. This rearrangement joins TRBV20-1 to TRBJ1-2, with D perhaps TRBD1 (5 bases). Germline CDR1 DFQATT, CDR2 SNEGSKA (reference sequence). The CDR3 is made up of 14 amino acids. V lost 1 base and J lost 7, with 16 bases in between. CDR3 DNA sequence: TGCAGTGCTAGAGCGGCCGGCCAGGGAGCTGGCTACACCTTC. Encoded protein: CSARAAGQGAGYTF.

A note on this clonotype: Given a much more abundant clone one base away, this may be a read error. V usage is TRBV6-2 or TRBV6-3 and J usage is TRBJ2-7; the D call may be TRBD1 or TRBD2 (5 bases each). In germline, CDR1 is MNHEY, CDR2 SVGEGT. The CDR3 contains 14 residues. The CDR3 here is CDSSTSGRTYKQYF. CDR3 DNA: TGTGACAGCAGTACCTCGGGACGGACCTACAAGCAGTACTTC.

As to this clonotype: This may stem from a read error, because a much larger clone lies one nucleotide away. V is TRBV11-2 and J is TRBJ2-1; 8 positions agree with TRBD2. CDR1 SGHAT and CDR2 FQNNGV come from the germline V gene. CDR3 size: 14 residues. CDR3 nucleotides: TGTGTCAGCAGCTCGACGGGGGGGTGGAATGAGCAGTTCTTC. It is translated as CVSSSTGGWNEQFF.

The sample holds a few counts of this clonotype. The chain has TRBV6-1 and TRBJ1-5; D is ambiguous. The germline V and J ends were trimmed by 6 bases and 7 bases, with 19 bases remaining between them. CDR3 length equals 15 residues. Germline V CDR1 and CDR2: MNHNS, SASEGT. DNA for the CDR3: TGTGCCAGCAGGACGACCGACCCGGGCAGCCAGCCCCAGCATTTT. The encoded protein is CASRTTDPGSQPQHF.

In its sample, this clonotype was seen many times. This chain's CDR3 is CASREGGEQYF. In nucleotides, the CDR3 is TGTGCCAGCAGAGAGGGGGGCGAGCAGTACTTC. This sequence joins TRBV28 and TRBJ2-7; perhaps D is TRBD1 or TRBD2 (6 bases each). The CDR3 totals 11 residues. CDR1 is MDHEN, CDR2 SYDVKM, per germline. Deletions cut 6 bases from V and 6 bases from J, with 9 bases between.

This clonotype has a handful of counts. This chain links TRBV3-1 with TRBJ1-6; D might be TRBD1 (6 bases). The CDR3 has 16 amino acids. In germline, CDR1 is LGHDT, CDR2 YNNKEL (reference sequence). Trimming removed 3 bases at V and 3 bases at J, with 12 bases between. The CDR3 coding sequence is TGTGCCAGCAGCCACCCCGGGACATTCTATAATTCACCCCTCCACTTT. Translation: CASSHPGTFYNSPLHF.

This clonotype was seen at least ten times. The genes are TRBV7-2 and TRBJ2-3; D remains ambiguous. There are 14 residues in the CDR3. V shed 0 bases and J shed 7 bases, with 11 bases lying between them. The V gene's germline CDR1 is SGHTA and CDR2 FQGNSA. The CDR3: CASSLAQASNTQYF. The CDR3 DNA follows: TGTGCCAGCAGCTTAGCGCAGGCCTCCAATACGCAGTATTTT. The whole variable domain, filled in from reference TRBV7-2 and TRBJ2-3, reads GAGVSQSPSNKVTEKGKDVELRCDPISGHTALYWYRQSLGQGLEFLIYFQGNSAPDKSGLPSDRFSAERTGGSVSTLTIQRTQQEDSAVYLCASSLAQASNTQYFGPGTRLTVL.

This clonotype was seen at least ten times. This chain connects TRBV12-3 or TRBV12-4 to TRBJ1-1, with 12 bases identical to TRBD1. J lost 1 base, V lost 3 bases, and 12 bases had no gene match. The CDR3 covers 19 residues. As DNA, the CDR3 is TGTGCCAGCAGTTTGTTGACCGGGACAGGGGGCATATGGAACACTGAAGCTTTCTTT. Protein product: CASSLLTGTGGIWNTEAFF.

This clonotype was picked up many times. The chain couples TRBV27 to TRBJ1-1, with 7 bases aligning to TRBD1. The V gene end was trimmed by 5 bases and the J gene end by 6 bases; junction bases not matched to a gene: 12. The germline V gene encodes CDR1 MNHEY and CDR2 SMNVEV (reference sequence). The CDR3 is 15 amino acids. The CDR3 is CASSSNRGRIAEAFF. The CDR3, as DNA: TGTGCCAGCAGTAGTAACAGGGGAAGAATCGCTGAAGCTTTCTTT.

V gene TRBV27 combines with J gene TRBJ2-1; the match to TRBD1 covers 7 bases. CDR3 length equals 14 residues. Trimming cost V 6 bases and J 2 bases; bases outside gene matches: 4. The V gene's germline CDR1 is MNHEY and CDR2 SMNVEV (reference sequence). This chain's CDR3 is CASSPGTAYNEQFF. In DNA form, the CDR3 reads TGTGCCAGCAGCCCCGGGACAGCCTACAATGAGCAGTTCTTC.

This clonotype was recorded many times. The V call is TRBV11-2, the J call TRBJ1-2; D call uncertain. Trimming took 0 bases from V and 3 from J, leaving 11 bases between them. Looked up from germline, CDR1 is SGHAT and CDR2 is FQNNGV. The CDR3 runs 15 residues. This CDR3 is CASSLDLTVHYGYTF. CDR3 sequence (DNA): TGTGCCAGCAGCTTAGATCTAACAGTTCACTATGGCTACACCTTC.

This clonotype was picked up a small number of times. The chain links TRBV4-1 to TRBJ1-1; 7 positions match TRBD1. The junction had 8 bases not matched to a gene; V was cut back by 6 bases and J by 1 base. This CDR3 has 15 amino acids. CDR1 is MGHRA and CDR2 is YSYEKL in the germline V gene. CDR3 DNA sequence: TGCGCCAGCAGTTTTCCACAGGGGAGGAACACTGAAGCTTTCTTT. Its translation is CASSFPQGRNTEAFF.

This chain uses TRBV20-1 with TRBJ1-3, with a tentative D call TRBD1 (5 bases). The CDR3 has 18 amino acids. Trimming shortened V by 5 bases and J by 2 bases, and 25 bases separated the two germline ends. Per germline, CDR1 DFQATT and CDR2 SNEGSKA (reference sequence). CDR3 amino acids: CSASPPLRSRVPGNTIYF. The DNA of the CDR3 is TGCAGTGCTTCACCCCCTTTACGATCCAGGGTCCCTGGAAACACCATATATTTT.

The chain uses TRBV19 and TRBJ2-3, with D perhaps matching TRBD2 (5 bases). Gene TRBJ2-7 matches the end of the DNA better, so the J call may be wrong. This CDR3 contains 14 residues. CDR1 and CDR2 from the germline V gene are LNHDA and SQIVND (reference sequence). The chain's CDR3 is CASSISAEAYEQYF. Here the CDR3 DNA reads TGTGCCAGTAGTATATCAGCGGAGGCCTACGAGCAGTACTTC.

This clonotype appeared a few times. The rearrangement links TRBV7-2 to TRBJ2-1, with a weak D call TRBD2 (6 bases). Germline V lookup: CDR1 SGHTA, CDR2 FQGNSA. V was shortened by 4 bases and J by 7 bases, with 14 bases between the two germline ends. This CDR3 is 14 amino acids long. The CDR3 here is CASSWDRGRNEQFF. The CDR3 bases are TGTGCCAGCAGCTGGGACCGGGGGAGGAATGAGCAGTTCTTC.

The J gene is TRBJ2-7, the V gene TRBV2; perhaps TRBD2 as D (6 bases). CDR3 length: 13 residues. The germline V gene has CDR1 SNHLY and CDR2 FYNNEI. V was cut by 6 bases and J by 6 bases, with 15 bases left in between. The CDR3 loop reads CASSLMRGAEQYF. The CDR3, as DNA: TGTGCCAGCAGCTTAATGCGGGGAGCCGAGCAGTACTTC.